The 26 T cell receptor beta chains given below trace back to one sample, sequenced in a study of identical twins. TCRdb reprocessed the 5' RACE reads with MiXCR, giving one entry per CDR3 protein. Here the sample spans around 1.7 million distinct CDR3 sequences, about 32% being singletons. The sample taken for sequencing was cord blood. The source of these receptors is a newborn girl in good health.

This sequence joins TRBV4-2 and TRBJ2-1, with 7 nucleotides matching TRBD1. The ends lost 2 bases at V and 5 bases at J; junction bases unmatched: 3. Germline V gene data show CDR1 as LGHNA and CDR2 as YNFKEQ. This CDR3 region has 14 residues. The CDR3 DNA is TGTGCCAGCAGCCAACGACAGGGCCACAATGAGCAGTTCTTC. Amino acids: CASSQRQGHNEQFF.

The J gene is TRBJ2-7, the V gene TRBV27; D tentatively reads TRBD1 or TRBD2 (5 bases each). Between the trimmed V and J ends, which lost 4 bases and 2 bases, there was a span of 9 bases. This CDR3 contains 13 residues. Germline CDR1 MNHEY, CDR2 SMNVEV (reference sequence). The CDR3 nucleotides read TGTGCCAGCAGTTGGGGACCAGCCTACGAGCAGTACTTC. Residues: CASSWGPAYEQYF.

This clonotype was detected a few times. The rearrangement uses TRBV5-8 and TRBJ1-4, with 9 positions matching TRBD1. Germline lookup yields CDR1 SGHTS and CDR2 YDEGEE. The CDR3 sequence is 15 residues long. Unmatched junction bases numbered 6, after V lost 4 bases and J lost 5 bases. CDR3 sequence: CASSPGDRANEKLFF. CDR3 coding DNA: TGTGCCAGCAGCCCTGGGGACAGGGCAAATGAAAAACTGTTTTTT.

Worth noting for this clonotype: A junction boundary mismatches the germline segment, possibly from a read error. The chain is built from TRBV12-5 and TRBJ2-7; TRBD2 matches 9 bases. CDR3 length: 14 residues. The germline CDR1 and CDR2 sequences are LGHNT and FRNRAP. CDR3 bases: TGTGCTAGTGGGTTGGGACTAGCCTTCCATGAGCAGTACTTC. Its protein product is CASGLGLAFHEQYF. Full variable domain (outside the CDR3, taken from reference TRBV12-5 and TRBJ2-7): DARVTQTPRHKVTEMGQEVTMRCQPILGHNTVFWYRQTMMQGLELLAYFRNRAPLDDSGMPKDRFSAEMPDATLATLKIQPSEPRDSAVYFCASGLGLAFHEQYFGPGTRLTVT.

As DNA, the CDR3 is TGCAGCGTTGAGTTACAACTAGCGGGGGGCACAGATACGCAGTATTTT. This translates into CSVELQLAGGTDTQYF. J is TRBJ2-3 and V is TRBV29-1; 11 positions match TRBD2. The CDR3 is 16 amino acids. Losses at the gene ends were 3 bases for V and 1 base for J; bases not matched to a gene: 6. The V gene's germline CDR1 is SQVTM and CDR2 ANQGSEA.

In regard to this clonotype: This may arise from a read error, as a much more abundant clone is one base away. The chain uses TRBV2 and TRBJ2-1; 8 positions match TRBD1. Germline CDR1 SNHLY, CDR2 FYNNEI. This CDR3 is 15 amino acids long. The CDR3 DNA reads as TGTGCCAGCAGTGAGGGGACAGGTTCCTACAATGCGCAGTTCTTC. As protein: CASSEGTGSYNAQFF. Filled out from reference TRBV2 and TRBJ2-1, the complete variable domain reads EPEVTQTPSHQVTQMGQEVILRCVPISNHLYFYWYRQILGQKVEFLVSFYNNEISEKSEIFDDQFSVERPDGSNFTLKIRSTKLEDSAMYFCASSEGTGSYNAQFFGPGTRLTVL.

This clonotype was observed a single time. CDR3 nucleotides: TGCAGTGCTAGTGTCGGGACAGGTGAAAAACTGTTTTTT. Protein sequence: CSASVGTGEKLFF. V and J are TRBV20-1 and TRBJ1-4; 8 nucleotides match TRBD1. V trimming: 3 bases; J trimming: 7 bases; junction bases outside the gene matches: 4. The germline gives CDR1 DFQATT, CDR2 SNEGSKA (reference sequence). This CDR3 comprises 13 residues.

V and J are TRBV20-1 and TRBJ1-2; no clear D. This CDR3 has 13 residues. V was trimmed by 6 bases and J by 4 bases, leaving 15 bases between them. Germline values: CDR1 DFQATT, CDR2 SNEGSKA (reference sequence). This CDR3 is CSAITQVSYGYTF. The CDR3 DNA is TGCAGTGCCATCACGCAAGTCTCCTATGGCTACACCTTC.

This clonotype was detected once. The chain carries TRBV12-3 or TRBV12-4 and TRBJ1-2; TRBD1 matches at 11 bases. The CDR3 loop spans 15 amino acids. The trim removed 6 bases at V and 6 bases at J, leaving 9 bases unmatched. CDR3 sequence (DNA): TGTGCCAGCAGCCGACACGGGACAGGGGGGAATGGCTACACCTTC. Its protein is CASSRHGTGGNGYTF.

This clonotype was found a few times. This chain uses TRBV28 with TRBJ2-5, with D uncertain. CDR1 MDHEN and CDR2 SYDVKM come from the germline V gene. V was clipped by 2 bases and J by 4 bases, with 14 bases between them. There are 15 residues in the CDR3. For the CDR3, the DNA is TGTGCCAGCAGTTTAGGGCAAATCCTCGGAGAGACCCAGTACTTC. It is translated as CASSLGQILGETQYF.

This clonotype was counted a few times. V usage is TRBV6-1 and J usage is TRBJ1-2; the match to TRBD1 covers 10 bases. Trimming at V came to 6 bases and at J to 1 base, leaving 11 bases not matched to a gene. The CDR3 extends over 17 amino acids. The germline gives CDR1 MNHNS, CDR2 SASEGT. Here the CDR3 DNA reads TGTGCCAGCAGACGATACCCCGGGACAGGGGTTAACTATGGCTACACCTTC. Protein: CASRRYPGTGVNYGYTF.

This clonotype was counted only a few times. This chain uses TRBV28 with TRBJ2-5; 9 bases align to TRBD1. The germline gives CDR1 MDHEN, CDR2 SYDVKM. This CDR3 has 19 residues. V shed 6 bases, J shed 5 bases, and the junction held 22 bases outside the gene matches. For the CDR3, the DNA is TGTGCCAGCAGCTTGATTCGAGGGAGCCGACACAGGGGGCAGGAGACCCAGTACTTC. It is translated as CASSLIRGSRHRGQETQYF.

At least ten counts were recorded for this clonotype. The chain combines TRBV29-1 with TRBJ2-3; D tentatively fits TRBD1 or TRBD2 (5 bases each). This CDR3 is 15 amino acids long. V gave up 0 bases and J gave up 4 bases, with 14 bases separating them. Germline values: CDR1 SQVTM, CDR2 ANQGSEA. This chain's CDR3 is CSVEEQHRRADTQYF. The CDR3 region has the DNA TGCAGCGTTGAAGAACAGCACAGGCGGGCAGATACGCAGTATTTT.

This clonotype was picked up a small number of times. The rearrangement joins TRBV7-6 to TRBJ2-1; a possible D gene is TRBD2 (5 bases). From germline, CDR1 is SGHVS and CDR2 FNYEAQ. With 6 bases removed from V and 3 bases from J, the gap between germline ends came to 12 bases. CDR3 length: 14 residues. This CDR3 reads CASRGLEGYNEQFF. The CDR3 nucleotides read TGTGCCAGCAGGGGGTTAGAGGGCTACAATGAGCAGTTCTTC.

J is TRBJ2-7 and V is TRBV28; no definite D call. V shed 6 bases and J shed 6 bases, with 12 bases lying between them. The CDR3 contains 12 residues. Germline CDR1 and CDR2: MDHEN and SYDVKM. The CDR3 sequence: CASSPRLIEQYF. CDR3 nucleotides: TGTGCCAGCAGCCCCCGACTTATCGAGCAGTACTTC.

This clonotype was detected many times. The chain employs TRBV27 and TRBJ2-3, with a possible D match to TRBD1 (5 bases). With 2 bases removed from V and 3 bases from J, the gap between germline ends came to 12 bases. From germline, CDR1 is MNHEY and CDR2 SMNVEV (reference sequence). The CDR3 contains 15 residues. DNA for the CDR3: TGTGCCAGCAGTTTAGTAGGGGCACGGACAGATACGCAGTATTTT. Translated: CASSLVGARTDTQYF.

V gene TRBV5-6 combines with J gene TRBJ1-2; 10 nucleotides agree with TRBD1. J gave up 4 bases and V 2 bases, and 14 bases lay outside the gene matches. This CDR3 contains 18 residues. Germline CDR1 reads SGHDT; CDR2 reads YYEEEE. The CDR3 region is CASSFRGTGALSGYGYTF. CDR3 bases: TGTGCCAGCAGCTTTCGGGGGACAGGGGCCCTTTCGGGCTATGGCTACACCTTC.

The J gene is TRBJ2-3, the V gene TRBV5-1; 8 bases align to TRBD2. The CDR3 loop spans 14 amino acids. Germline-derived CDR1 and CDR2 are SGHRS and YFSETQ. The V gene end was trimmed by 5 bases and the J gene end by 5 bases; junction bases not matched to a gene: 7. The CDR3 DNA reads as TGCGCCAGCAGACGCACGGGGGGGATAGATACGCAGTATTTT. Translated, it gives CASRRTGGIDTQYF.

The V call is TRBV6-2 or TRBV6-3, the J call TRBJ1-4; possibly TRBD1 for D (5 bases). The germline CDR1 and CDR2 sequences are MNHEY and SVGEGT. With 7 bases removed from V and 7 bases from J, the gap between germline ends came to 22 bases. This CDR3 contains 16 residues. As DNA, the CDR3 is TGTGCCAGCACCACCCGGCGGAGGGGTATAGGTGAAAAACTGTTTTTT. Its protein product is CASTTRRRGIGEKLFF.

V and J are TRBV27 and TRBJ1-3, with no clear D. The V gene's germline CDR1 is MNHEY and CDR2 SMNVEV (reference sequence). The CDR3 consists of 14 residues. V lost 6 bases, J lost 8 bases, and 17 bases lay in between. CDR3 bases: TGTGCCAGCAGGCCTAGCGCGATCGATTACACCATATATTTT. Amino acid sequence: CASRPSAIDYTIYF.

This clonotype has just a few counts. The CDR3: CASHARLVSYNEQFF. Written as DNA, the CDR3 is TGTGCCAGCCACGCTAGACTAGTCTCCTACAATGAGCAGTTCTTC. V and J are TRBV12-3 or TRBV12-4 and TRBJ2-1, with TRBD2 as a possible D gene (6 bases). Trimming cost V 8 bases and J 0 bases, with 14 bases left between them. This CDR3 is 15 amino acids long.

This clonotype has a handful of counts. The chain carries TRBV9 and TRBJ2-1; 7 nucleotides agree with TRBD1. This CDR3 region has 19 residues. The junction had 22 bases not matched to a gene; V was cut back by 0 bases and J by 10 bases. Per germline, CDR1 SGDLS and CDR2 YYNGEE. The CDR3 coding sequence is TGTGCCAGCAGCGTAGGCCGGTACCTGGGACAGACGTACCTGTTCGAGCAGTTCTTC. This codes for CASSVGRYLGQTYLFEQFF. Full variable domain (rest looked up from reference TRBV9 and TRBJ2-1): DSGVTQTPKHLITATGQRVTLRCSPRSGDLSVYWYQQSLDQGLQFLIQYYNGEERAKGNILERFSAQQFPDLHSELNLSSLELGDSALYFCASSVGRYLGQTYLFEQFFGPGTRLTVL.

This clonotype occurred many times. The chain uses TRBV27 and TRBJ1-1; 8 bases align to TRBD1. Unmatched junction bases numbered 4, after V lost 5 bases and J lost 5 bases. CDR3 length: 13 residues. Germline values: CDR1 MNHEY, CDR2 SMNVEV (reference sequence). For the CDR3, the DNA is TGTGCCAGCAGTCTGCGACAGGGGACTGAAGCTTTCTTT. Amino acid sequence: CASSLRQGTEAFF.

This clonotype was seen a handful of times. The chain couples TRBV20-1 to TRBJ1-5, with 8 nucleotides matching TRBD1. Germline V gives CDR1 DFQATT, CDR2 SNEGSKA (reference sequence). The CDR3 has 18 amino acids. The trim removed 3 bases at V and 1 base at J, leaving 14 bases unmatched. The CDR3 protein is CSARDQGAFWLSNQPQHF. Here the CDR3 DNA reads TGCAGTGCTAGGGACCAGGGGGCGTTCTGGTTAAGCAATCAGCCCCAGCATTTT.

The V gene is TRBV6-5, the J gene TRBJ1-3, with TRBD1 as a possible D gene (6 bases). The length of the CDR3 is 15 residues. CDR1 and CDR2 from the germline V gene are MNHEY and SVGAGI. V shed 2 bases and J shed 1 base, with 9 bases lying between them. CDR3 sequence reads: CASSYEGGSGNTIYF. The CDR3 DNA sequence: TGTGCCAGCAGTTACGAAGGGGGTTCTGGAAACACCATATATTTT.

Points on this clonotype: An end of the junction does not agree with germline; a read error may underlie this. The genes are TRBV28 and TRBJ2-1; 12 bases match TRBD2. The CDR3 is 16 amino acids. In germline, CDR1 is MDHEN, CDR2 SYDVKM. The CDR3 DNA reads as TGTGCCAGCAGTTTATTAGGACTAGCGGGAACCAATGGGCAGTTCTTC. Translation: CASSLLGLAGTNGQFF.